These 19 T cell receptor beta chains were all obtained from the same sample, sequenced in a study of T-cell reconstitution after alpha-beta-depleted transplantation in children. Unique molecular identifiers were used to barcode this TCRbeta library. TCRdb reanalysed the PCR reads using MiXCR and keeps one entry per CDR3 protein. The sample has 500,000 to 600,000 distinct CDR3 sequences; less than 35% are singletons. Sequenced here: PBMCs from the stem cell graft donor, sampled from the stem cell graft. The receptors shown here come from a human donor who donated a stem cell graft to a child with aplastic anemia.

This clonotype has a handful of counts. The V gene is TRBV5-1, the J gene TRBJ2-3, with 7 bases identical to TRBD2. After removal of 4 bases from V and 4 bases from J, the junction contained 9 bases not matched to a gene. Germline V gene sequence: CDR1 SGHRS, CDR2 YFSETQ. This CDR3 has 15 residues. CDR3: CASSRPTSDADTQYF. CDR3 in DNA: TGCGCCAGCAGCCGTCCAACTAGCGACGCAGATACGCAGTATTTT.

The gene calls are TRBV7-9 and TRBJ1-2, with D uncertain. The CDR3 sequence is 12 residues long. The V gene lost 5 bases and the J gene lost 7 bases, with 11 bases spanning the gap. CDR1 is SEHNR and CDR2 is FQNEAQ in the germline V gene (reference sequence). In DNA form, the CDR3 reads TGTGCCAGCAGCCATGCGCGGCCTGGCTACACCTTC. Protein: CASSHARPGYTF. Combining the CDR3 with reference TRBV7-9 and TRBJ1-2 gives the whole variable domain DTGVSQNPRHKITKRGQNVTFRCDPISEHNRLYWYRQTLGQGPEFLTYFQNEAQLEKSRLLSDRFSAERPKGSFSTLEIQRTEQGDSAMYLCASSHARPGYTFGSGTRLTVV.

CDR3 in DNA: TGTGCCAGCAGCCCACGGACTAGACCCGATGAGCAGTTCTTC. Translation gives CASSPRTRPDEQFF. The chain links TRBV5-4 to TRBJ2-1; 7 bases are shared with TRBD2. The CDR3 covers 14 residues. Germline CDR1 reads SGHNT; CDR2 reads YYREEE (reference sequence). Trimming at V came to 4 bases and at J to 8 bases, leaving 9 bases not matched to a gene. Variable domain in full (rest from reference TRBV5-4 and TRBJ2-1): ETGVTQSPTHLIKTRGQQVTLRCSSQSGHNTVSWYQQALGQGPQFIFQYYREEENGRGNFPPRFSGLQFPNYSSELNVNALELDDSALYLCASSPRTRPDEQFFGPGTRLTVL.

This clonotype was detected many times. J is TRBJ2-1 and V is TRBV20-1; 9 nucleotides agree with TRBD1. The junction had 13 bases not matched to a gene; V was cut back by 5 bases and J by 8 bases. CDR3 length: 15 amino acids. Germline loops: CDR1 DFQATT, CDR2 SNEGSKA (reference sequence). CDR3 DNA: TGCAGTGCTGGCCCCGGGGACAGGGTTAGACATGAGCAGTTCTTC. Encoded protein: CSAGPGDRVRHEQFF.

This clonotype was counted between two and nine times. The chain combines TRBV6-2 or TRBV6-3 with TRBJ2-7, with D unclear. V was trimmed by 2 bases and J by 3 bases, leaving 11 bases between them. Per germline, CDR1 MNHEY and CDR2 SVGEGT. The CDR3 runs 14 residues. CDR3 sequence reads: CASSYGQWGYEQYF. The CDR3 nucleotides read TGTGCCAGCAGTTACGGTCAGTGGGGCTACGAGCAGTACTTC.

The rearrangement uses TRBV20-1 and TRBJ1-1; possibly TRBD1 for D (6 bases). Trimming took off 5 bases at V and 5 bases at J, with 18 bases between the two ends. Germline V lookup: CDR1 DFQATT, CDR2 SNEGSKA (reference sequence). The CDR3 is 14 residues long. This CDR3 reads CSAWRDTYGTEAFF. The CDR3 DNA is TGCAGTGCTTGGCGGGACACATATGGGACTGAAGCTTTCTTT.

The chain couples TRBV19 to TRBJ1-1, with D tentatively TRBD1 (5 bases). V lost 6 bases, J lost 1 base, and 15 bases lay in between. This CDR3 has 15 amino acids. CDR1 and CDR2 (germline): LNHDA, SQIVND (reference sequence). The CDR3 DNA follows: TGTGCCAGTAGATTCCCCTACGGGGCGAACACTGAAGCTTTCTTT. Its protein product is CASRFPYGANTEAFF. The full variable domain, with the rest looked up from reference TRBV19 and TRBJ1-1, is DGGITQSPKYLFRKEGQNVTLSCEQNLNHDAMYWYRQDPGQGLRLIYYSQIVNDFQKGDIAEGYSVSREKKESFPLTVTSAQKNPTAFYLCASRFPYGANTEAFFGQGTRLTVV.

The chain links TRBV4-3 to TRBJ2-2, with 7 bases fitting TRBD2. Germline trimming cut 1 base from V and 0 bases from J; bases unmatched to any gene: 5. This CDR3 is built from 17 residues. Germline V lookup: CDR1 LGHNA, CDR2 YSLEER. The CDR3 loop is CASSQVASGPNTGELFF. Written as DNA, the CDR3 is TGCGCCAGCAGCCAAGTGGCTAGCGGCCCGAACACCGGGGAGCTGTTTTTT.

This clonotype turned up a few times. The chain employs TRBV7-3 and TRBJ2-5; D is possibly TRBD1 or TRBD2 (5 bases each). V was cut by 5 bases and J by 5 bases, with 15 bases left in between. Per germline, CDR1 SGHTA and CDR2 FQGTGA. The CDR3 spans 14 residues. The CDR3 is CASSPGTGEETQYF. CDR3 nucleotides: TGTGCCAGCAGCCCCGGGACGGGCGAGGAGACCCAGTACTTC.

The chain couples TRBV6-5 to TRBJ1-6; D unresolved. The germline gives CDR1 MNHEY, CDR2 SVGAGI. This CDR3 region has 17 residues. The ends were cut back, 0 bases at V and 0 bases at J, with 9 bases in the middle. This CDR3 is CASSYSGKSSYNSPLHF. DNA for the CDR3: TGTGCCAGCAGTTACTCGGGCAAGAGCTCCTATAATTCACCCCTCCACTTT.

The J gene is TRBJ2-2, the V gene TRBV6-5; no clear D. The germline CDR1 and CDR2 sequences are MNHEY and SVGAGI. Trimming stripped 8 bases from V and 4 bases from J, with 5 bases between. The CDR3 sequence is 11 residues long. The CDR3 region is CASLGTGELFF. The CDR3, as DNA: TGTGCCAGCCTCGGCACCGGGGAGCTGTTTTTT.

V and J are TRBV12-3 or TRBV12-4 and TRBJ2-5; 7 bases map to TRBD1. With 5 bases clipped from V and 5 bases from J, the junction kept 8 bases outside the gene matches. The CDR3 extends over 14 amino acids. CDR3 sequence reads: CASSTATGLETQYF. CDR3 sequence (DNA): TGTGCCAGCAGTACCGCGACAGGGTTGGAGACCCAGTACTTC.

This clonotype was counted a few times. The V call is TRBV29-1, the J call TRBJ1-5; TRBD1 agrees at 8 bases. V dropped 7 bases and J dropped 0; count of bases not matched to a gene: 11. CDR3 length: 16 amino acids. Germline V gene data show CDR1 as SQVTM and CDR2 as ANQGSEA. CDR3 region: CSATLGTGLSNQPQHF. In DNA, the CDR3 is TGCAGCGCCACACTTGGGACAGGACTTAGCAATCAGCCCCAGCATTTT.

This clonotype was seen more than once but under ten times. This chain uses TRBV2 with TRBJ1-2, with D uncertain. The V gene lost 4 bases and the J gene lost 3 bases, with 9 bases spanning the gap. Germline CDR1 is SNHLY and CDR2 is FYNNEI. This CDR3 has 13 amino acids. CDR3 DNA: TGTGCCAGCAGTGGCAGTATCTACTATGGCTACACCTTC. It codes for CASSGSIYYGYTF.

The rearrangement joins TRBV12-3 or TRBV12-4 to TRBJ1-2, with TRBD1 identical over 7 bases. V was pared by 7 bases and J by 4 bases, with 9 bases of the junction left unmatched. CDR3 length: 14 residues. The CDR3 here is CASNRKRDSYGYTF. DNA for the CDR3: TGTGCCAGCAACCGTAAGAGGGACAGCTATGGCTACACCTTC.

J is TRBJ2-1 and V is TRBV20-1; D possibly corresponds to TRBD2 (6 bases). V was trimmed by 3 bases and J by 9 bases, leaving 18 bases between them. The CDR3 has 14 amino acids. The V gene's germline CDR1 is DFQATT and CDR2 SNEGSKA (reference sequence). Written as DNA, the CDR3 is TGCAGTGCTAGGGGCCCGTCCCGGGGGAGTGAGCAGTTCTTC. Translated: CSARGPSRGSEQFF.

The chain links TRBV5-4 to TRBJ2-7, with TRBD1 matching over 11 bases. V trimming: 4 bases; J trimming: 6 bases; junction bases outside the gene matches: 3. CDR1 SGHNT and CDR2 YYREEE come from the germline V gene (reference sequence). The CDR3 loop spans 13 amino acids. Written as DNA, the CDR3 is TGTGCCAGCAGCGGGGGACAGGGGGTCGAGCAGTACTTC. It translates to CASSGGQGVEQYF.

The J gene is TRBJ2-1, the V gene TRBV11-3; 9 bases line up with TRBD1. V shed 5 bases and J 7 bases; nucleotides not matched to a gene: 9. The CDR3 extends over 15 amino acids. Germline lookup yields CDR1 SGHNT and CDR2 YENEEA. The CDR3 DNA follows: TGTGCCAGCAGCCCAGGGGGGACAGGGAAGAATGAGCAGTTCTTC. Translated: CASSPGGTGKNEQFF. The full variable domain, in which reference TRBV11-3 and TRBJ2-1 provide the parts outside the CDR3, is EAGVVQSPRYKIIEKKQPVAFWCNPISGHNTLYWYLQNLGQGPELLIRYENEEAVDDSQLPKDRFSAERLKGVDSTLKIQPAELGDSAVYLCASSPGGTGKNEQFFGPGTRLTVL.

The V gene is TRBV7-9, the J gene TRBJ2-4; tentative D call: TRBD2 (6 bases). V was shortened by 4 bases and J by 8 bases, with 6 bases between the two germline ends. The CDR3 extends over 11 amino acids. Germline CDR1 is SEHNR and CDR2 is FQNEAQ (reference sequence). CDR3 coding DNA: TGTGCCAGCAGCTGGGGGGACATTCAGTACTTC. This gives the protein CASSWGDIQYF.